This passage covers 31 T cell receptor beta chains from one sample sequenced in a study of T cells after yellow fever vaccination. TCRdb processed the 5' RACE reads anew with MiXCR; each CDR3 protein has one entry. Of around 610,000 distinct CDR3 sequences detected, approximately 12% appear once; the ten largest clones hold 11% to 15%. Sequences were derived from PBMCs, sampled on the day of the yellow fever booster vaccination. These receptors originate from a man aged 25-45 years who received the YFV17D yellow fever vaccine.

V is TRBV20-1 and J is TRBJ1-1; no definite D call. V was cut by 6 bases and J by 0 bases, with 20 bases left in between. CDR1 is DFQATT and CDR2 is SNEGSKA in the germline V gene (reference sequence). This CDR3 has 16 amino acids. CDR3 residues: CSAYTGRLLMNTEAFF. In DNA form, the CDR3 reads TGCAGTGCGTATACCGGCCGCCTCCTTATGAACACTGAAGCTTTCTTT.

This clonotype was detected only a few times. The J gene is TRBJ2-3, the V gene TRBV9; the match to TRBD2 covers 9 bases. Trimming cost V 3 bases and J 10 bases; bases outside gene matches: 12. The CDR3 loop spans 15 amino acids. Germline lookup yields CDR1 SGDLS and CDR2 YYNGEE. The CDR3 region is CASSAREGLLNPQYF. The CDR3 coding sequence is TGTGCCAGCAGCGCGCGGGAGGGCCTCCTTAATCCGCAGTATTTT.

This clonotype was counted at least ten times. This rearrangement joins TRBV20-1 to TRBJ2-7; possible D gene TRBD1, 6 bases. The CDR3 is 12 residues long. V lost 4 bases and J lost 2, with 9 bases in between. Germline CDR1 and CDR2: DFQATT and SNEGSKA (reference sequence). DNA of the CDR3: TGCAGTGCTACGACAGGCACCTACGAGCAGTACTTC. It yields the protein CSATTGTYEQYF.

The chain employs TRBV5-6 and TRBJ2-5; tentatively, D is TRBD1 (6 bases). Trimming pared 0 bases from V and 13 bases from J, leaving 10 bases between. Germline CDR1 reads SGHDT; CDR2 reads YYEEEE. This CDR3 has 11 amino acids. The CDR3 region is CASSLGQDRYF. The CDR3 nucleotides read TGTGCCAGCAGCTTGGGACAGGACCGGTACTTC.

This clonotype turned up a few times. This chain links TRBV6-2 or TRBV6-3 with TRBJ2-1; possibly TRBD2 for D (6 bases). Germline assignment: CDR1 MNHEY and CDR2 SVGEGT. With 6 bases removed from V and 13 bases from J, the gap between germline ends came to 13 bases. There are 11 residues in the CDR3. The CDR3 loop is CASSPGLHQFF. CDR3 DNA: TGTGCCAGCAGCCCGGGACTCCACCAGTTCTTC.

The V and J genes are TRBV6-1 and TRBJ1-5, with D unresolved. Deletions cut 0 bases from V and 5 bases from J, with 11 bases between. Per germline, CDR1 MNHNS and CDR2 SASEGT. CDR3 size: 15 residues. This CDR3 reads CASSEALGYDQPQHF. The DNA of the CDR3 is TGTGCCAGCAGTGAAGCGCTGGGGTACGATCAGCCCCAGCATTTT.

This chain joins TRBV6-5 and TRBJ2-7; tentatively, D is TRBD1 or TRBD2 (5 bases each). There are 15 residues in the CDR3. The germline CDR1 and CDR2 sequences are MNHEY and SVGAGI. The V and J ends lost 1 base and 6 bases respectively, with 16 bases between them. CDR3 nucleotides: TGTGCCAGCAGTTACTTCCTCCAACCTGGGGGCGAGCAGTACTTC. It translates to CASSYFLQPGGEQYF.

This clonotype was seen a few times. As DNA, the CDR3 is TGTGCCAGCAGCTTAGGTAACCGGAACACTGAAGCTTTCTTT. The encoded protein is CASSLGNRNTEAFF. This chain connects TRBV7-3 to TRBJ1-1, with D unresolved. CDR1 SGHTA and CDR2 FQGTGA come from the germline V gene. The CDR3 is 14 residues long. The V end lost 2 bases, the J end lost 1 base, and 8 bases lay between the germline ends.

The chain uses TRBV20-1 and TRBJ2-7, with 8 positions matching TRBD2. The CDR3 has 14 residues. CDR1 is DFQATT and CDR2 is SNEGSKA in the germline V gene (reference sequence). J lost 3 bases, V lost 6 bases, and 10 bases had no gene match. In DNA form, the CDR3 reads TGCAGTGCCTCCCCGGGGGCGGGAGGCTACGAGCAGTACTTC. Translating it yields CSASPGAGGYEQYF.

J is TRBJ2-5 and V is TRBV5-1; 12 bases agree with TRBD2. This CDR3 is built from 20 residues. Germline CDR1 is SGHRS and CDR2 is YFSETQ. J lost 5 bases, V lost 0 bases, and 17 bases had no gene match. Written as DNA, the CDR3 is TGCGCCAGCAGCTTGGGCGGACTAGCGGGAAAATTTGTCGGCGCGGAGACCCAGTACTTC. Protein sequence: CASSLGGLAGKFVGAETQYF.

V is TRBV11-3 and J is TRBJ2-7; D is ambiguous. CDR3 length: 15 residues. Germline CDR1 reads SGHNT; CDR2 reads YENEEA. Trimming shortened V by 1 base and J by 3 bases, and 13 bases separated the two germline ends. In DNA form, the CDR3 reads TGTGCCAGCAGCTTAGGCGGAAACCGAGACTACGAGCAGTACTTC. Translating it yields CASSLGGNRDYEQYF.

The V call is TRBV12-3 or TRBV12-4, the J call TRBJ2-7; TRBD2 matches at 7 bases. The CDR3 covers 14 residues. Germline trimming cut 7 bases from V and 0 bases from J; bases unmatched to any gene: 6. CDR3 protein: CASNVGGSSYEQYF. CDR3 nucleotide sequence: TGTGCCAGCAATGTTGGCGGGAGCTCCTACGAGCAGTACTTC.

The chain recombines TRBV4-3 with TRBJ2-3; 7 positions match TRBD1. The V gene end was trimmed by 3 bases and the J gene end by 14 bases; junction bases not matched to a gene: 11. The CDR3 extends over 13 amino acids. Germline V gene data show CDR1 as LGHNA and CDR2 as YSLEER. In DNA, the CDR3 is TGCGCCAGCAGCCAGCCCGACAGGGTTGGTCTGTATTTT. Translated, it gives CASSQPDRVGLYF.

This clonotype was found a few times. V usage is TRBV3-1 and J usage is TRBJ1-4; no firm D call. V lost 0 bases, J lost 8 bases, and 10 bases lay in between. CDR3 length: 14 amino acids. Germline V gene sequence: CDR1 LGHDT, CDR2 YNNKEL (reference sequence). For the CDR3, the DNA is TGTGCCAGCAGCCAAGATCTGGCGGTAGAAAAACTGTTTTTT. Translated: CASSQDLAVEKLFF.

This clonotype was observed at least ten times. The chain couples TRBV7-8 to TRBJ1-5; D gene uncertain. Trimming took 1 base from V and 4 from J, leaving 8 bases between them. Germline CDR1 reads SGHVS; CDR2 reads FQNEAQ. This CDR3 spans 14 amino acids. DNA of the CDR3: TGTGCCAGCAGCTTAGTAACAGCTAATCAGCCCCAGCATTTT. Its translation is CASSLVTANQPQHF.

The chain recombines TRBV7-2 with TRBJ2-3, with TRBD2 matching over 9 bases. V shed 1 base, J shed 5 bases, and the junction held 4 bases outside the gene matches. Per germline, CDR1 SGHTA and CDR2 FQGNSA. CDR3 size: 15 residues. The CDR3 nucleotides read TGTGCCAGCAGCTTAGGACTAGCGGTAGGAGATACGCAGTATTTT. This gives the protein CASSLGLAVGDTQYF.

This clonotype was picked up a small number of times. The chain combines TRBV6-5 with TRBJ2-5; D is unclear. Germline V gene data show CDR1 as MNHEY and CDR2 as SVGAGI. Trimming stripped 6 bases from V and 1 base from J, with 6 bases between. This CDR3 contains 12 residues. This chain's CDR3 is CASRTLQETQYF. The CDR3, as DNA: TGTGCCAGCAGGACTCTCCAAGAGACCCAGTACTTC.

This clonotype came up many times. The chain employs TRBV7-8 and TRBJ2-5; no clear D. The V end lost 1 base, the J end lost 5 bases, and 5 bases lay between the germline ends. This CDR3 contains 12 residues. Per germline, CDR1 SGHVS and CDR2 FQNEAQ. CDR3 sequence reads: CASSLVYETQYF. CDR3 in DNA: TGTGCCAGCAGCTTAGTCTATGAGACCCAGTACTTC.

This clonotype showed up just a few times. The rearrangement joins TRBV6-1 to TRBJ2-7; D may correspond to TRBD1 or TRBD2 (7 bases each). V lost 5 bases to trimming and J lost 7 bases, with 24 bases between them. Germline CDR1 is MNHNS and CDR2 is SASEGT. CDR3 length: 16 amino acids. Written as DNA, the CDR3 is TGTGCCAGCAGTAGGCGGGGAGGGGGCGCCTTAAAAGAGCAGTACTTC. Translated, it gives CASSRRGGGALKEQYF.

DNA of the CDR3: TGTGCCAGCAGCTTCCCACACCCGGGACAGGGGGCAGGTGGGGGCACCGGGGAGCTGTTTTTT. Translation gives CASSFPHPGQGAGGGTGELFF. This rearrangement joins TRBV11-1 to TRBJ2-2, with TRBD1 identical over 12 bases. The V gene end was trimmed by 3 bases and the J gene end by 4 bases; junction bases not matched to a gene: 18. Germline V gene lookup returns CDR1 SGHAT and CDR2 FQDESV (reference sequence). CDR3 size: 21 residues.

The chain is built from TRBV10-3 and TRBJ1-4; D is possibly TRBD1 (5 bases). Trimming took 2 bases from V and 7 from J, leaving 8 bases between them. CDR1 ENHRY and CDR2 SYGVKD come from the germline V gene. CDR3 length equals 13 residues. The CDR3 spells CAISEDRAEKLFF. CDR3 nucleotide sequence: TGTGCCATCAGTGAGGACAGAGCTGAAAAACTGTTTTTT.

The chain joins TRBV5-6 to TRBJ2-2; either TRBD1 or TRBD2 may fit D (5 bases each). Germline CDR1 is SGHDT and CDR2 is YYEEEE. V shed 2 bases and J shed 4 bases, with 12 bases lying between them. The CDR3 totals 15 residues. CDR3 DNA sequence: TGTGCCAGCAGCTTTACGGGGCGGAGCACCGGGGAGCTGTTTTTT. The encoded protein is CASSFTGRSTGELFF.

A few counts support this clonotype. V and J are TRBV20-1 and TRBJ2-5; D is uncertain. The germline V gene encodes CDR1 DFQATT and CDR2 SNEGSKA (reference sequence). V was clipped by 0 bases and J by 4 bases, with 9 bases between them. The CDR3 totals 13 residues. The CDR3 DNA sequence: TGCAGTGCTAGAGAGGCAGGCCCAGAGACCCAGTACTTC. This sequence encodes CSAREAGPETQYF.

The chain recombines TRBV20-1 with TRBJ1-2; possible D gene TRBD1, 6 bases. The CDR3 totals 13 residues. Germline values: CDR1 DFQATT, CDR2 SNEGSKA (reference sequence). Trimming shortened V by 6 bases and J by 7 bases, and 18 bases separated the two germline ends. The chain's CDR3 is CSAPRRGGPGYTF. The CDR3 nucleotides read TGCAGTGCCCCGCGCAGGGGAGGACCTGGCTACACCTTC.

The gene calls are TRBV7-2 and TRBJ2-5; TRBD2 might be the D (6 bases). CDR1 is SGHTA and CDR2 is FQGNSA in the germline V gene. CDR3 size: 13 residues. With 5 bases removed from V and 4 bases from J, the gap between germline ends came to 11 bases. The CDR3 coding sequence is TGTGCCAGCAGCGCTCTAGCGCGAGAGACCCAGTACTTC. The encoded protein is CASSALARETQYF.

The chain uses TRBV10-3 and TRBJ1-2; no definite D call. The germline CDR1 and CDR2 sequences are ENHRY and SYGVKD. The CDR3 is 13 residues long. The V and J ends lost 4 bases and 8 bases respectively, with 14 bases between them. The CDR3 coding sequence is TGTGCCATCAGTGTATCGGACGCAGAGGGCTACACCTTC. Protein product: CAISVSDAEGYTF.

This clonotype was recorded many times. The chain joins TRBV6-1 to TRBJ2-7; D is unresolved. Germline V gene data show CDR1 as MNHNS and CDR2 as SASEGT. Trimming shortened V by 8 bases and J by 3 bases, and 5 bases separated the two germline ends. There are 10 residues in the CDR3. This CDR3 reads CASVNYEQYF. DNA for the CDR3: TGTGCCAGCGTCAACTACGAGCAGTACTTC.

The rearrangement uses TRBV10-3 and TRBJ2-5, with TRBD2 matching 7 bases. V dropped 10 bases and J dropped 5; count of bases not matched to a gene: 10. Germline lookup yields CDR1 ENHRY and CDR2 SYGVKD. This CDR3 comprises 13 residues. CDR3 loop: CATAAGPGETQYF. The CDR3 DNA sequence: TGTGCCACCGCAGCGGGACCTGGGGAGACCCAGTACTTC.

The rearrangement uses TRBV6-2 or TRBV6-3 and TRBJ2-4, with 10 positions matching TRBD2. The CDR3 loop spans 17 amino acids. Per germline, CDR1 MNHEY and CDR2 SVGEGT. Trimming at V came to 6 bases and at J to 0 bases, leaving 8 bases not matched to a gene. In DNA, the CDR3 is TGTGCCAGCAGGGACCTCAGCGGGAGGGTAGCCAAAAACATTCAGTACTTC. It yields the protein CASRDLSGRVAKNIQYF.

This clonotype has just a few counts. J is TRBJ2-7 and V is TRBV20-1; 7 nucleotides agree with TRBD2. Germline-derived CDR1 and CDR2 are DFQATT and SNEGSKA (reference sequence). J gave up 3 bases and V 0 bases, and 5 bases lay outside the gene matches. This CDR3 region has 14 residues. CDR3 residues: CSARDSGSRYEQYF. The CDR3 DNA reads TGCAGTGCTAGAGATAGCGGGTCTCGCTACGAGCAGTACTTC.

The gene calls are TRBV19 and TRBJ2-1; D may be TRBD2 (5 bases). Trimming took off 6 bases at V and 4 bases at J, with 10 bases between the two ends. The CDR3 is made up of 13 amino acids. Germline V lookup: CDR1 LNHDA, CDR2 SQIVND (reference sequence). CDR3 in amino acids: CASRRDQYNEQFF. As DNA, the CDR3 is TGTGCCAGTAGGAGGGATCAATACAATGAGCAGTTCTTC.